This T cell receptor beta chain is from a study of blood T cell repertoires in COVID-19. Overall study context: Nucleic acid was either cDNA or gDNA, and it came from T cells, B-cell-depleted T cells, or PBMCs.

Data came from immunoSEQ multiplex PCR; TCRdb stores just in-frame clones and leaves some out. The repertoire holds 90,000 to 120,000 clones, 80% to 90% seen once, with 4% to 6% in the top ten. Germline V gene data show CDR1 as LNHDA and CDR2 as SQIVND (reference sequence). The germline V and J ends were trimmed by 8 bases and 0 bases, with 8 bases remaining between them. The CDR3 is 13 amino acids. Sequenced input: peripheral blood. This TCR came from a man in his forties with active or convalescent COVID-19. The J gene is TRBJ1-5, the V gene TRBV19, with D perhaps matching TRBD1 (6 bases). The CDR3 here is CASGDISNQPQHF. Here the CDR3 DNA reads TGTGCCAGTGGGGACATTAGCAATCAGCCCCAGCATTTT.